A selection of T cell receptor beta chains follows, all from one sample in a study of blood T cell repertoires in COVID-19. Using immunoSEQ multiplex PCR, the repertoire was profiled, and TCRdb retains in-frame clones only, with some absent. The sample includes approximately 190,000 clones, more than 85% seen only once; the top ten take about 22%. The material sequenced was PBMCs or T cells enriched from blood (not recorded which). The receptor set was obtained from a woman in her 40s in a cohort exposed to, infected with or recovered from COVID-19 (not recorded which). Both conserved end residues are part of each CDR3. A D gene is named only where the DNA matches it firmly. Part of the rows lack a size; the others show once, few, many or a class for expanded clones.

d_gene,abundance,v_gene,j_gene,CDR3aa,CDR3nt
NA,NA,TRBV21-1,TRBJ1-1,CASSTDRGFETEAFF,TGTGCCAGCAGTACGGACAGGGGGTTTGAGACTGAAGCTTTCTTT
NA,NA,TRBV5-5,TRBJ2-3,CASSLAEWDTQYF,TGTGCCAGCAGCTTGGCCGAGTGGGATACGCAGTATTTT
TRBD1,few,TRBV2,TRBJ2-7,CASSEGQVHEQYF,TGTGCCAGCAGCGAGGGACAGGTCCACGAGCAGTACTTC
TRBD2,NA,TRBV24-1,TRBJ2-1,CATSDATSGDHNEQFF,TGTGCCACCAGTGATGCAACTAGCGGCGATCACAATGAGCAGTTCTTC
NA,NA,TRBV12-5,TRBJ1-1,CARPLGATEAFF,TGTGCTAGGCCCCTAGGGGCCACTGAAGCTTTCTTT
NA,NA,TRBV27,TRBJ2-1,CASSLYRQSSYNEQFF,TGTGCCAGCAGTTTATATCGACAGAGCTCCTACAATGAGCAGTTCTTC
TRBD2,NA,TRBV19,TRBJ2-1,CASSIKAGGHYNEQFF,TGTGCCAGTAGTATCAAAGCGGGAGGCCACTACAATGAGCAGTTCTTC
TRBD2,NA,TRBV15,TRBJ2-1,CATSRRPGLRSYNEQFF,TGTGCCACCAGCAGGAGACCGGGACTACGATCCTACAATGAGCAGTTCTTC
NA,NA,TRBV28,TRBJ2-5,CASTDVRGAQETQYF,TGTGCCAGCACTGACGTACGGGGGGCTCAAGAGACCCAGTACTTC
TRBD1,NA,TRBV4-1,TRBJ2-7,CASSLIPPGTGLSYEQYF,TGCGCCAGCAGCCTCATCCCCCCCGGGACAGGGCTTTCCTACGAGCAGTACTTC
NA,NA,TRBV6-2/TRBV6-3,TRBJ2-1,CASSFQANEQFF,TGTGCCAGCAGCTTCCAAGCTAATGAGCAGTTCTTC
TRBD1,once,TRBV3-1/TRBV3-2,TRBJ1-4,CASSSRTGPKEKLFF,TGTGCCAGCAGCTCGCGGACAGGGCCCAAGGAAAAACTGTTTTTT
TRBD2,few,TRBV18,TRBJ2-3,CASAPSLTSGVAADTQYF,TGTGCCAGCGCCCCCTCCCTGACTAGCGGGGTGGCGGCAGATACGCAGTATTTT
TRBD1,NA,TRBV4-2,TRBJ2-3,CASSPDRELDTQYF,TGTGCCAGCAGCCCGGACAGGGAACTAGATACGCAGTATTTT
NA,NA,TRBV11-3,TRBJ2-4,CASSLGQQGAGDIQYF,TGTGCCAGCAGCTTAGGCCAACAGGGAGCCGGAGACATTCAGTACTTC
TRBD2,NA,TRBV5-1,TRBJ2-3,CASRDTSGSPTDTQYF,TGCGCCAGCAGGGACACTAGCGGGAGCCCCACAGATACGCAGTATTTT
NA,NA,TRBV19,TRBJ1-2,CASSRGSNGYTF,TGTGCCAGTAGTAGAGGGTCTAATGGCTACACCTTC
NA,NA,TRBV4-1,TRBJ2-3,CASSPRPSDLDTQYF,TGCGCCAGCAGCCCGCGTCCTAGCGATTTGGATACGCAGTATTTT
NA,NA,TRBV5-8,TRBJ1-3,CASSSDRHSGNTIYF,TGTGCCAGCAGCTCCGACAGACACTCTGGAAACACCATATATTTT
NA,NA,TRBV15,TRBJ1-6,CATKNGRQGNNSPLHF,TGTGCCACTAAAAACGGTCGGCAGGGGAATAATTCACCCCTCCACTTT